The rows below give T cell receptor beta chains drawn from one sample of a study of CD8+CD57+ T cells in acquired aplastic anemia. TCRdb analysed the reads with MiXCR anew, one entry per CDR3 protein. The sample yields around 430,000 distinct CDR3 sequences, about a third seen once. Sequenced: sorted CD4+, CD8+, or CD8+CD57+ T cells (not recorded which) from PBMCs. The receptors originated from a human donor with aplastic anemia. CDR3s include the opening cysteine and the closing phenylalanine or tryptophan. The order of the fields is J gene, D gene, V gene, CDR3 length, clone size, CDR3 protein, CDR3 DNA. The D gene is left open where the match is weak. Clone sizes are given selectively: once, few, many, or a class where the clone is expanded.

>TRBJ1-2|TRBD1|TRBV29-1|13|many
CSVTGTGTHGYTF
TGCAGCGTAACCGGGACAGGGACACATGGCTACACCTTC
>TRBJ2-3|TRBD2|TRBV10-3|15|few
CAISGLAGGPDTQYF
TGTGCCATCAGTGGACTAGCGGGGGGGCCCGATACGCAGTATTTT
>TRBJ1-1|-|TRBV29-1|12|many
CSVGGGGTEAFF
TGCAGCGTTGGCGGGGGTGGAACTGAAGCTTTCTTT
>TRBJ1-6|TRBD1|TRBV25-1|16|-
CASSEVGGQGTSPLHF
TGTGCCAGCAGTGAAGTTGGCGGACAGGGGACTTCACCCCTCCACTTT
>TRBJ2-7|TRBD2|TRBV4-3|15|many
CASSQDLAGGYEQYF
TGCGCCAGCAGCCAAGACTTAGCGGGGGGCTACGAGCAGTACTTC
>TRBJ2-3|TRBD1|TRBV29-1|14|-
CSVGTGASTDTQYF
TGCAGCGTTGGGACAGGCGCTAGCACAGATACGCAGTATTTT
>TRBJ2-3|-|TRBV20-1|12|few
CSETDSTDTQYF
TGCAGTGAGACAGATAGCACAGATACGCAGTATTTT
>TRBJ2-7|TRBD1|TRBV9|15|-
CASSPVVGGLHEQYF
TGTGCCAGCAGCCCGGTTGTAGGGGGCCTCCACGAGCAGTACTTC
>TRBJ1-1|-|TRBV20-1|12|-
CSAARSDTEAFF
TGCAGTGCTGCCCGGTCCGACACTGAAGCTTTCTTT
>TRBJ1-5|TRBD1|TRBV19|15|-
CASRLTGGGNQPQHF
TGTGCCAGTAGACTGACAGGGGGCGGTAATCAGCCCCAGCATTTT
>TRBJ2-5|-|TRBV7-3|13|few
CASSFYTGETQYF
TGTGCCAGCAGCTTTTATACCGGGGAGACCCAGTACTTC
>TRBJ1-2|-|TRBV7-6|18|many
CASSLTAPGGGANYGYTF
TGTGCCAGCAGCTTAACGGCTCCCGGAGGGGGAGCTAACTATGGCTACACCTTC
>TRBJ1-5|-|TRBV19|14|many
CASSIMGGQQPQHF
TGTGCCAGTAGTATTATGGGGGGACAACAGCCCCAGCATTTT
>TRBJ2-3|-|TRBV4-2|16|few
CASSQDKGSLGLFRYF
TGTGCCAGCAGCCAAGACAAAGGGAGTTTAGGTCTTTTTCGGTATTTT
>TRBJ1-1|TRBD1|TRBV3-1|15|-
CASSQLPTGDTEAFF
TGTGCCAGCAGCCAACTCCCGACAGGGGATACTGAAGCTTTCTTT
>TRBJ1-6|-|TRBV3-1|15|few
CASSQVGGGTSPLHF
TGTGCCAGCAGCCAAGTGGGGGGCGGCACCTCACCCCTCCACTTT
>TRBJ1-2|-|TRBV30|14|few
CAWSLGRVLSGYTF
TGTGCCTGGAGTTTGGGCAGGGTGTTGTCTGGCTACACCTTC
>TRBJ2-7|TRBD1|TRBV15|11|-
CAIGQGYEQYF
TGTGCCATCGGACAGGGGTACGAGCAGTACTTC
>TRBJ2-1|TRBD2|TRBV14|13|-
CASSQSLAGGQFF
TGTGCCAGCAGCCAATCCTTAGCGGGGGGGCAGTTCTTC
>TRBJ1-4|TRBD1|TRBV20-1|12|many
CSASRQGEKLFF
TGCAGTGCTAGTAGACAGGGTGAAAAACTGTTTTTT
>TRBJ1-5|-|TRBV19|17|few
CASSKTGFASGNQPQHF
TGTGCCAGTAGTAAAACAGGGTTTGCCAGTGGGAATCAGCCCCAGCATTTT
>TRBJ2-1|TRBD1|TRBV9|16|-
CASSFYGDSKYNEQFF
TGTGCCAGCAGCTTTTATGGGGACAGTAAATACAATGAGCAGTTCTTC
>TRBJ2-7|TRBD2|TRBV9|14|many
CASSVEGTSGEQYF
TGTGCCAGCAGCGTCGAGGGGACTAGCGGGGAGCAGTACTTC
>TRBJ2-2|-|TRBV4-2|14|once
CASSQEQGTGELFF
TGTGCCAGCAGCCAAGAACAGGGTACCGGGGAGCTGTTTTTT
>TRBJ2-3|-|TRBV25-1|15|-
CASSPTRGRADTQYF
TGTGCCAGCAGCCCCACCAGGGGCAGGGCAGATACGCAGTATTTT
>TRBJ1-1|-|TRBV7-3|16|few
CASSLYSLGAGTEAFF
TGTGCCAGCAGCTTATACTCACTAGGGGCGGGGACTGAAGCTTTCTTT
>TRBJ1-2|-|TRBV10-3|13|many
CAISEHRERGYTF
TGTGCCATCAGTGAACACAGGGAGCGTGGCTACACCTTC
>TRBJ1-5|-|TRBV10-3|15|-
CAISPIRGSNQPQHF
TGTGCCATCAGTCCTATCAGGGGTAGCAATCAGCCCCAGCATTTT
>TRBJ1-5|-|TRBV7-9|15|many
CASSLGSGPNQPQHF
TGTGCCAGCAGCTTAGGTTCGGGGCCCAATCAGCCCCAGCATTTT
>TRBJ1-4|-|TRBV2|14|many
CASRDLTPGEKLFF
TGTGCCAGCAGAGACCTGACCCCCGGCGAAAAACTGTTTTTT
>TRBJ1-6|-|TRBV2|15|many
CASSVGSSYNSPLHF
TGTGCCAGCAGCGTTGGCAGCTCCTATAATTCACCCCTCCACTTT
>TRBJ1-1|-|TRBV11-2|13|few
CASSLDRVGEAFF
TGTGCCAGCAGCTTAGATCGGGTAGGGGAAGCTTTCTTT
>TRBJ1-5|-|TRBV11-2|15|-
CASSLDSTSNQPQHF
TGTGCCAGCAGCCTGGACAGTACGAGCAATCAGCCCCAGCATTTT
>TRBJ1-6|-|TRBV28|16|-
CASSSVGGNYNSPLHF
TGTGCCAGCAGTTCCGTAGGGGGTAACTATAATTCACCCCTCCACTTT
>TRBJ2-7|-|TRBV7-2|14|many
CASTKSSGIYEQYF
TGTGCCAGCACAAAATCGTCCGGGATCTACGAGCAGTACTTC
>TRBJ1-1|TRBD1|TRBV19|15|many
CASSTTGQGDTEAFF
TGTGCCAGTAGTACCACGGGACAGGGGGACACTGAAGCTTTCTTT
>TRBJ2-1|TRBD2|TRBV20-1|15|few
CSARGLAGAYNEQFF
TGCAGTGCCAGGGGCCTAGCGGGGGCCTACAATGAGCAGTTCTTC
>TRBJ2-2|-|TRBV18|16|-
CASSPNRGGNTGELFF
TGTGCCAGCTCACCCAACCGTGGGGGGAACACCGGGGAGCTGTTTTTT
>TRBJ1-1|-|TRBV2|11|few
CASRLRGRAFF
TGTGCCAGCAGGTTACGTGGGAGAGCTTTCTTT
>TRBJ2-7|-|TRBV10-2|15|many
CASTQPGRGSHEQYF
TGCGCCAGCACCCAGCCAGGGCGGGGAAGTCACGAGCAGTACTTC
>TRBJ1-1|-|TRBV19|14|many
CASSIKAAVTEAFF
TGTGCCAGTAGTATAAAGGCCGCCGTCACTGAAGCTTTCTTT
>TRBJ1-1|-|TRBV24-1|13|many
CATRRGGNTEAFF
TGTGCCACCAGGCGCGGGGGGAACACTGAAGCTTTCTTT
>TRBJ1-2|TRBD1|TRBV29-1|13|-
CSVVQQGAGGYTF
TGCAGCGTTGTTCAACAGGGGGCTGGTGGCTACACCTTC
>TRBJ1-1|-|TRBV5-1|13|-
CASIEVGVTEAFF
TGCGCCAGCATCGAAGTCGGGGTCACTGAAGCTTTCTTT
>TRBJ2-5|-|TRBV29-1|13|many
CSATGTLKETQYF
TGCAGCGCTACCGGGACTCTTAAAGAGACCCAGTACTTC
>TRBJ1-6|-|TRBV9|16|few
CASSVEGGADNSPLHF
TGTGCCAGCAGCGTAGAAGGAGGGGCGGATAATTCACCCCTCCACTTT
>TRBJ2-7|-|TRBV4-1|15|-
CASSRIGVGDYEQYF
TGCGCCAGCAGCCGCATAGGAGTGGGTGACTACGAGCAGTACTTC
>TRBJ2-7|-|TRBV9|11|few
CASSLLGEQYF
TGTGCCAGCAGCCTTCTGGGGGAGCAGTACTTC
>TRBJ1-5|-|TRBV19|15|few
CASSFGEYLGLPQHF
TGTGCCAGTAGTTTTGGGGAATATCTGGGTCTGCCCCAGCATTTT
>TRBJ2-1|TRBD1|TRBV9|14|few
CASSETGQAHEQFF
TGTGCCAGCAGCGAGACGGGACAGGCCCATGAGCAGTTCTTC
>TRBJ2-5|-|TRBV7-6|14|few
CASSRRDIQETQYF
TGTGCCAGCAGCCGTCGGGACATCCAAGAGACCCAGTACTTC
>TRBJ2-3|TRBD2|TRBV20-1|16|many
CSAQYPRGRKADTQYF
TGCAGTGCTCAGTATCCTCGCGGGAGGAAGGCAGATACGCAGTATTTT
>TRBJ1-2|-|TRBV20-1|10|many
CSARDLSYTF
TGCAGTGCTAGAGATTTAAGCTACACCTTC
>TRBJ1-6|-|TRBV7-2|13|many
CASSPEANSPLHF
TGTGCCAGCAGCCCAGAGGCGAATTCACCCCTCCACTTT
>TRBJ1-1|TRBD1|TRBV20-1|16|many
CSASGGTGRMNTEAFF
TGCAGTGCTAGTGGTGGGACAGGTAGGATGAACACTGAAGCTTTCTTT
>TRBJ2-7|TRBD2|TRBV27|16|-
CASSLLPAGVSYEQYF
TGTGCCAGCAGTCTCCTCCCGGCGGGAGTGTCGTACGAGCAGTACTTC
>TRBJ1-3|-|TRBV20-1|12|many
CSASLSGNTIYF
TGCAGTGCTAGCCTCTCTGGAAACACCATATATTTT
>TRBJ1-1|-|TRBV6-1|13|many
CASRARMNTEAFF
TGTGCCAGCCGTGCACGAATGAACACTGAAGCTTTCTTT
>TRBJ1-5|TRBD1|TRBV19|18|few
CASSIWYRGDEGNQPQHF
TGTGCCAGTAGTATATGGTACAGGGGCGACGAGGGCAATCAGCCCCAGCATTTT
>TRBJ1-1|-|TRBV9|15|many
CASSVSSGSNTEAFF
TGTGCCAGCAGCGTTTCAAGCGGGTCGAACACTGAAGCTTTCTTT